Listed below are T cell receptor beta chains from one sample, sequenced in a study of T-cell memory formation after mild COVID-19. TCRdb reprocessed the 5' RACE reads via MiXCR and lists one record per CDR3 protein. The sample consists of about 110,000 distinct CDR3 sequences, about an eighth of them appearing once. Sequenced: PBMCs or a T cell subset sorted from them (not recorded which). Source of these receptors: an adult woman who had mild COVID-19 (a few samples of this study predate the infection). Cell type and time point are not known. Both conserved end residues are part of each CDR3. D genes are given only for firm matches. The size of a clone is reported for some rows only, either as once, few or many, or as a class for expanded clones.

d_call	v_call	clone_size	j_call	cdr3_nt	cdr3_aa
-	TRBV28	few	TRBJ2-7	TGTGCCAGCAGTCATACCATCACGGGCCCTCCGAGCGAGCAGTACTTC	CASSHTITGPPSEQYF
TRBD2	TRBV10-3	many	TRBJ2-1	TGTGCCACCGGGACTAGCGGGAGGGTGGATGAGCAGTTCTTC	CATGTSGRVDEQFF
TRBD1	TRBV19	few	TRBJ2-7	TGTGCCACCTCGGGACAGGCGGAGACTGACGAGCAGTACTTC	CATSGQAETDEQYF
TRBD2	TRBV7-9	few	TRBJ2-3	TGTGCCAGCAGCTTAGGGACTAGCAAAGTCACAGATACGCAGTATTTT	CASSLGTSKVTDTQYF
TRBD1	TRBV4-3	-	TRBJ2-3	TGCGCCAGCAGCCCCTGGACAGGGCAGGATACGCAGTATTTT	CASSPWTGQDTQYF
-	TRBV9	few	TRBJ2-7	TGTGCCAGCAGCGCACAGGGTTTAAGCGAGCAGTACTTC	CASSAQGLSEQYF
TRBD2	TRBV2	-	TRBJ2-1	TGTGCCAGCCGCACTAGCGGGGGGGCCGTCGAGCAGTTCTTC	CASRTSGGAVEQFF
-	TRBV29-1	many	TRBJ1-1	TGCAGCGCTGACGGACAGACGAACACTGAAGCTTTCTTT	CSADGQTNTEAFF
TRBD1	TRBV7-6	few	TRBJ1-2	TGTGCCAGCAGCTCCGAACCGACAGGGGTGGGCTACACCTTC	CASSSEPTGVGYTF
TRBD1	TRBV7-2	-	TRBJ2-7	TGTGCCAGCAGCTTAGGGGGACAGGTCTACGAGCAGTACTTC	CASSLGGQVYEQYF
-	TRBV24-1	-	TRBJ2-3	TGTGCCACCAGTGACCCCAAAGATACGCAGTATTTT	CATSDPKDTQYF
-	TRBV7-9	few	TRBJ1-6	TGTGCCAGCAGCCGGGATTCACCCCTCCACTTT	CASSRDSPLHF
TRBD2	TRBV11-2	-	TRBJ2-3	TGTGCCAGCAGCTTAGAGGACAGCGGGAGGGGTCGTACGCAGTATTTT	CASSLEDSGRGRTQYF
-	TRBV12-3/TRBV12-4	few	TRBJ1-1	TGTGCCAGCAGATCCGGACAATGGGCTTTCTTT	CASRSGQWAFF
TRBD1	TRBV5-6	-	TRBJ1-1	TGTGCCAGCAGCTTGGTACCAGGGACAGCCTACACTGAAGCTTTCTTT	CASSLVPGTAYTEAFF
-	TRBV27	-	TRBJ2-1	TGTGCCAGCAGTTTATCCCGCCTCACTAACAATGAGCAGTTCTTC	CASSLSRLTNNEQFF
-	TRBV12-3/TRBV12-4	-	TRBJ2-2	TGTGCCAGCAGTTTCAGTCCACAGGGTAGCACCGGGGAGCTGTTTTTT	CASSFSPQGSTGELFF
-	TRBV14	-	TRBJ2-3	TGTGCCAGCAGCCAAGATACTAGCCTATGGGATACGCAGTATTTT	CASSQDTSLWDTQYF
-	TRBV4-2	few	TRBJ2-7	TGTGCCAGCAGCCAAGATCGGCTTCTAGGCTACGAGCAGTACTTC	CASSQDRLLGYEQYF
-	TRBV7-9	-	TRBJ1-1	TGTGCCACCTCAGATAACACTGAAGCTTTCTTT	CATSDNTEAFF
-	TRBV7-6	few	TRBJ2-1	TGTGCCAGCACTCGGTCGGCCTACAATGAGCAGTTCTTC	CASTRSAYNEQFF
TRBD2	TRBV6-2/TRBV6-3	-	TRBJ2-1	TGTGCCAGCAGCCCAATAGCGGGGGGCCGGTACAATGAGCAGTTCTTC	CASSPIAGGRYNEQFF
-	TRBV6-6	-	TRBJ2-5	TGTGCCAGCAGTTACTCCGCAGGGTCAGAGACCCAGTACTTC	CASSYSAGSETQYF
-	TRBV6-2/TRBV6-3	-	TRBJ2-5	TGTGCCAGCAGCATTGCAACGGTACAAGAGACCCAGTACTTC	CASSIATVQETQYF
TRBD1	TRBV6-1	once	TRBJ2-2	TGTGCCACCAAGGACAGGGTGGACACCGGGGAGCTGTTTTTT	CATKDRVDTGELFF
-	TRBV12-3/TRBV12-4	few	TRBJ2-3	TGTGCCAGCAGTTCCTCCGGCCCCGATACGCAGTATTTT	CASSSSGPDTQYF
-	TRBV6-2/TRBV6-3	-	TRBJ2-3	TGTGCCAGCACTCACACAAGTGAAGATACGCAGTATTTT	CASTHTSEDTQYF
-	TRBV6-2/TRBV6-3	few	TRBJ2-1	TGTGCCAGCAGTTATACAGAGATTTACAATGAGCAGTTCTTC	CASSYTEIYNEQFF
-	TRBV7-3	few	TRBJ2-1	TGTGCCAGCAGCTTAACCTTAAGCTCCTACAATGAGCAGTTCTTC	CASSLTLSSYNEQFF
-	TRBV27	-	TRBJ2-7	TGTGCCAGCAGCCCCCGGGGGGCTGCCTACGAGCAGTACTTC	CASSPRGAAYEQYF
TRBD2	TRBV2	many	TRBJ2-7	TGTGCCAGCAGTGAATTGATGCGGGAGTCCTCCTACGAGCAGTACTTC	CASSELMRESSYEQYF
TRBD2	TRBV20-1	-	TRBJ2-3	TGCAGTGCTATCGGGAGGGCCTGGGTCCCAGATACGCAGTATTTT	CSAIGRAWVPDTQYF
TRBD2	TRBV20-1	many	TRBJ2-7	TGCAGTGCTAGAGATGGGGCTAGCGGGGCCTACGAGCAGTACTTC	CSARDGASGAYEQYF
-	TRBV5-4	-	TRBJ2-3	TGTGCCAGCAGCTTGGTTCCCCCCCCAGATACGCAGTATTTT	CASSLVPPPDTQYF
TRBD1	TRBV29-1	-	TRBJ1-5	TGCAGCGTTGAACGGGACAGGGTGTCCTACTTTAGCAATCAGCCCCAGCATTTT	CSVERDRVSYFSNQPQHF
TRBD2	TRBV7-3	-	TRBJ2-1	TGTGCCAGCAGCTCTAGCGGGAGCCATAATGAGCAGTTCTTC	CASSSSGSHNEQFF
TRBD2	TRBV7-9	-	TRBJ2-7	TGTGCCAGCAGCAGGACTAGCGGGGTTCCGGGCGAGCAGTACTTC	CASSRTSGVPGEQYF
-	TRBV24-1	-	TRBJ2-2	TGTGCCACCAGTGATTTGGGGGGTTCGACCGGGGAGCTGTTTTTT	CATSDLGGSTGELFF
-	TRBV6-6	-	TRBJ2-7	TGTGCCAGCAGTACCCGGACAGAAAACTACGAGCAGTACTTC	CASSTRTENYEQYF
-	TRBV9	-	TRBJ2-7	TGTGCCAGCACCCCCGGACGGGGAAACCCCTACGAGCAGTACTTC	CASTPGRGNPYEQYF
TRBD1	TRBV2	-	TRBJ1-1	TGTGCCAGCAGGTATACGACAGGGGCTTTGAACACTGAAGCTTTCTTT	CASRYTTGALNTEAFF
TRBD2	TRBV4-1	few	TRBJ2-2	TGCGCCAGCAGCAAGGGACTAGCGGGGGCCGGGGAGCTGTTTTTT	CASSKGLAGAGELFF
-	TRBV12-3/TRBV12-4	many	TRBJ1-5	TGTGCCAGCAGTTTGGAGGGATATAGCAATCAGCCCCAGCATTTT	CASSLEGYSNQPQHF
TRBD2	TRBV7-2	-	TRBJ2-7	TGTGCCAGCAGCTTAGACGGACGGGAGGCCTCCTACGAGCAGTACTTC	CASSLDGREASYEQYF
-	TRBV12-3/TRBV12-4	-	TRBJ1-1	TGTGCCAGCAGTTTTCCGTTGGGGACGATAGTGGGCACTGAAGCTTTCTTT	CASSFPLGTIVGTEAFF
-	TRBV4-3	few	TRBJ2-3	TGCGCCAGCAGCCAAGATGGGCAGGGAACAGATACGCAGTATTTT	CASSQDGQGTDTQYF
-	TRBV19	-	TRBJ1-2	TGTGCCAGTAGTATCGCCTATGGCTACACCTTC	CASSIAYGYTF
-	TRBV25-1	few	TRBJ2-6	TGTGCCACCACAGCAGGGGACACGGGGGCCAACGTCCTGACTTTC	CATTAGDTGANVLTF
-	TRBV7-9	-	TRBJ2-1	TGTGCCAGCAGCTTAGACAGCGGCAATGAGCAGTTCTTC	CASSLDSGNEQFF
TRBD2	TRBV15	many	TRBJ2-5	TGTGCCACCAGCAGATCCCGGGCTAGCGGACAAGAGACCCAGTACTTC	CATSRSRASGQETQYF
-	TRBV29-1	few	TRBJ1-5	TGCAGCGTTGTAGGGGGTAATAGCAATCAGCCCCAGCATTTT	CSVVGGNSNQPQHF